This T cell receptor (beta chain) was captured by sequencing in a study of response to subunit inactivated influenza vaccine. The CDR3 length is 16 residues. Germline assignment: CDR1 SGHTA and CDR2 FQGNSA. J gave up 4 bases and V 5 bases, and 7 bases lay outside the gene matches. One entry per CDR3 protein, called by TCRdb with MiXCR from the RT-PCR reads. The data show over 400,000 distinct CDR3 sequences, 13% seen once. This sequence was found in a man in his fifties or sixties who received an inactivated influenza vaccine. The rearrangement joins TRBV7-2 to TRBJ2-6; 8 bases align to TRBD1. The specimen comprised PBMCs from blood, sampled 45 days after vaccination. CDR3 in amino acids: CASSTQTGVGANVLTF. Here the CDR3 DNA reads TGTGCCAGCAGCACGCAGACAGGGGTCGGGGCCAACGTCCTGACTTTC.